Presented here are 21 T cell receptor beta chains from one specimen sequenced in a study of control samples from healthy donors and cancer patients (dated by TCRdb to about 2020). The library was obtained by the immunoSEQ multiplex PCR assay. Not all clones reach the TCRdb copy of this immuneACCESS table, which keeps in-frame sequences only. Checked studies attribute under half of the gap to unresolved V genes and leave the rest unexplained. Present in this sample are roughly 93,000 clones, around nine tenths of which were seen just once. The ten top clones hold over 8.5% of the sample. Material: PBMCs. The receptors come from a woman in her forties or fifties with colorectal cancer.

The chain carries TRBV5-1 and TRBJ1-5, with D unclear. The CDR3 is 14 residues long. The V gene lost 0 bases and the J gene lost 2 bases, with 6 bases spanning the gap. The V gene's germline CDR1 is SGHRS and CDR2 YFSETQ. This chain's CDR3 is CASSLEAGNQPQHF. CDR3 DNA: TGCGCCAGCAGCTTGGAGGCAGGCAATCAGCCCCAGCATTTT.

CDR3 in amino acids: CASSLQGSQETQYF. The CDR3 DNA follows: TGTGCCAGCAGCTTGCAGGGATCACAAGAGACCCAGTACTTC. The chain recombines TRBV11-1 with TRBJ2-5, with D perhaps matching TRBD1 (5 bases). Germline V gene lookup returns CDR1 SGHAT and CDR2 FQDESV (reference sequence). The CDR3 is 14 amino acids. Trimming took 3 bases from V and 2 from J, leaving 10 bases between them.

CDR3 loop: CASSLRYHNYEQYV. In DNA form, the CDR3 reads TGTGCCAGCAGCTTGCGGTACCACAACTACGAGCAGTACGTC. The chain carries TRBV5-6 and TRBJ2-7; the D is unclear. Germline values: CDR1 SGHDT, CDR2 YYEEEE. This CDR3 has 14 amino acids. Trimming shortened V by 1 base and J by 3 bases, and 11 bases separated the two germline ends.

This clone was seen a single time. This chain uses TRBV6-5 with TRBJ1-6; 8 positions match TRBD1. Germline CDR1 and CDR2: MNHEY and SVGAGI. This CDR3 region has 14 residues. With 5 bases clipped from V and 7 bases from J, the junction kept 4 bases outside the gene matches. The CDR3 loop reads CASSRQGINSPLHF. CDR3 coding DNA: TGTGCCAGCAGTCGACAGGGGATCAATTCACCCCTCCACTTT.

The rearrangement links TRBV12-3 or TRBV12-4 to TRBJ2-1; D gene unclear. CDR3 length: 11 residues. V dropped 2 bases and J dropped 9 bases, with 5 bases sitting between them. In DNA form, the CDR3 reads TGTGCCAGCAGTTTACGAGGTGAGCAGTTCTTC. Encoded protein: CASSLRGEQFF.

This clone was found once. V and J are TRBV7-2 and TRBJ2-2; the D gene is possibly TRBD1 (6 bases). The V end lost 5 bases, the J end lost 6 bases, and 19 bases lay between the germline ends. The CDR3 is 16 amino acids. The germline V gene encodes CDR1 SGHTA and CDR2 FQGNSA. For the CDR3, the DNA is TGTGCCAGCAGCCCCCAGAGGGGGTGGGAACCCGGGGAGCTGTTTTTT. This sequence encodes CASSPQRGWEPGELFF.

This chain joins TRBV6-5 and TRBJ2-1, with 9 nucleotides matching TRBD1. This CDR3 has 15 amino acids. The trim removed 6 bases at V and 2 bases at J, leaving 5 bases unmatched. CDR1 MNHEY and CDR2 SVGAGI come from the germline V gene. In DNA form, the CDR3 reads TGTGCCAGCAGATCCGGGACAGGGCCCTACAATGAGCAGTTCTTC. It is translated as CASRSGTGPYNEQFF.

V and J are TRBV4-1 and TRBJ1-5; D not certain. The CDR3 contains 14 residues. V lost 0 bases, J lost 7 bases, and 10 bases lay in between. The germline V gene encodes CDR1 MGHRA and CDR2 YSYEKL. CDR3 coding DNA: TGCGCCAGCAGCCAAGATGCGGGAAACCAGCCCCAGCATTTT. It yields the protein CASSQDAGNQPQHF.

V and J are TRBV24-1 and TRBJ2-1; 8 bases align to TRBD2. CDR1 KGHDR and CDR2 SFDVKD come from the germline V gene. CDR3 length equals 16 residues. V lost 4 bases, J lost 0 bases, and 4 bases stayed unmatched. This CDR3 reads CATSDHSGTSYNEQFF. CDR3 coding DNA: TGTGCCACCAGTGACCATAGCGGGACCTCCTACAATGAGCAGTTCTTC.

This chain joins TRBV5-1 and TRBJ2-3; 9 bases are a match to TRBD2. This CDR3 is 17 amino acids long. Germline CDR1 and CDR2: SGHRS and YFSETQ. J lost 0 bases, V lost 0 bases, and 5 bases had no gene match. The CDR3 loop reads CASSLEWRGGSTDTQYF. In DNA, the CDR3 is TGCGCCAGCAGCTTGGAATGGCGGGGGGGAAGCACAGATACGCAGTATTTT.

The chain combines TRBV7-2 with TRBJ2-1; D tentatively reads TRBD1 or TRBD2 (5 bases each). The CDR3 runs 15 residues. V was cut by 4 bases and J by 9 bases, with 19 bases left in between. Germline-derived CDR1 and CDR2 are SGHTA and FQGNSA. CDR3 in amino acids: CASSSWGISAGEQFF. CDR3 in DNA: TGTGCCAGCAGCTCGTGGGGGATCTCGGCGGGTGAGCAGTTCTTC. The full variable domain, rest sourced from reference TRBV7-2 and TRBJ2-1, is GAGVSQSPSNKVTEKGKDVELRCDPISGHTALYWYRQSLGQGLEFLIYFQGNSAPDKSGLPSDRFSAERTGGSVSTLTIQRTQQEDSAVYLCASSSWGISAGEQFFGPGTRLTVL.

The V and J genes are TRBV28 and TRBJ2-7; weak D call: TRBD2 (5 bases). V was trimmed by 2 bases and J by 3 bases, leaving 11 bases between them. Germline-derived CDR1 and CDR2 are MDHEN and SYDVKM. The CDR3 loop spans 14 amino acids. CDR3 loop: CASSLHGKIYEQYV. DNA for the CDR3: TGTGCCAGCAGTTTACACGGGAAAATCTACGAGCAGTACGTC.

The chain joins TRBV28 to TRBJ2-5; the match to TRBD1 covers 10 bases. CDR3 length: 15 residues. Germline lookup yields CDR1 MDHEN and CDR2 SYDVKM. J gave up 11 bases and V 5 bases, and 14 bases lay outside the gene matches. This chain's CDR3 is CASSPGTGAAVEQYF. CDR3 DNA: TGTGCCAGCAGTCCAGGGACAGGGGCTGCTGTGGAGCAGTACTTC.

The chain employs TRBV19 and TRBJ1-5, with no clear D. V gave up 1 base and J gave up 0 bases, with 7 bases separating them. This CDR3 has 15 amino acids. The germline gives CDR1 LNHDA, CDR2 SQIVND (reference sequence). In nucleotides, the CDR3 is TGTGCCAGTAGTATAGCCAGATTTAGCAATCAGCCCCAGCATTTT. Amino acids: CASSIARFSNQPQHF.

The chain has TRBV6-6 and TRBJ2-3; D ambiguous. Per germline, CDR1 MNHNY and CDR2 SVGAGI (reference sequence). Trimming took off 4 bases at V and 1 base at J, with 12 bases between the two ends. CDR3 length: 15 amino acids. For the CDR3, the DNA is TGTGCCAGCAGTTTTTCACGGCCAGGCACAGATACGCAGTATTTT. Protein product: CASSFSRPGTDTQYF.

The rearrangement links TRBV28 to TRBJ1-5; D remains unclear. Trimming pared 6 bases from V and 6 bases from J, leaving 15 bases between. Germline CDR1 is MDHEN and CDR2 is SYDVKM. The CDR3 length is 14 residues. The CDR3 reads CASSPGGRAQPQHF. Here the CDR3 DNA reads TGTGCCAGCAGCCCGGGTGGAAGGGCTCAGCCCCAGCATTTT.

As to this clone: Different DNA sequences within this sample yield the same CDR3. This CDR3 reads CASSLAGTNTGELFF. CDR3 bases: TGCGCCAGCAGCTTGGCCGGCACGAACACCGGGGAGCTGTTTTTT. The V call is TRBV5-1, the J call TRBJ2-2; no reliable D call. The CDR3 has 15 amino acids. CDR1 and CDR2 (germline): SGHRS, YFSETQ. V was shortened by 0 bases and J by 0 bases, with 6 bases between the two germline ends.

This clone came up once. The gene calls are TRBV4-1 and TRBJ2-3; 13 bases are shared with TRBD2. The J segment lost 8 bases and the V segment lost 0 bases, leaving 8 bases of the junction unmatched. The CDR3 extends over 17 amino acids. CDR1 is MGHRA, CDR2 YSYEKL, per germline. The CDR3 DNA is TGCGCCAGCAGCCAAGACACCACTAGCGGGGGGGCCTTTACGCAGTATTTT. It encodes CASSQDTTSGGAFTQYF.

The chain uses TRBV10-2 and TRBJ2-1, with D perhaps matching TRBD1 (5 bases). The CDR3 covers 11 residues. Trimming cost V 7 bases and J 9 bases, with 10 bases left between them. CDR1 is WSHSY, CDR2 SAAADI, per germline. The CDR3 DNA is TGCGCCAGCACGACAGAATCTGAGCAGTTCTTC. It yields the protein CASTTESEQFF.

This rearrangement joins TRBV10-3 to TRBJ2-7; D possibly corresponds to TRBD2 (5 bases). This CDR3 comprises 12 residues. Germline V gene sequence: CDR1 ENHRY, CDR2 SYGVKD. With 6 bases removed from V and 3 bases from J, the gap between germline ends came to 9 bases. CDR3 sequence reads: CAIRRGFYEQYV. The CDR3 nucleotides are TGTGCCATCAGGAGAGGGTTCTACGAGCAGTACGTC.

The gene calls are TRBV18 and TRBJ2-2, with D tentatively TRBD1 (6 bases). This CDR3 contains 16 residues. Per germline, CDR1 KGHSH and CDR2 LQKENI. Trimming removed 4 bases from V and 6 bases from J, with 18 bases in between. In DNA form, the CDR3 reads TGTGCCAGCTCACTTTCCGGACAGAAAGTAGCCGGGGAGCTGTTTTTT. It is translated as CASSLSGQKVAGELFF.